This paragraph reports one T cell receptor (beta chain). The sample comes from a study of blood T cell repertoires in COVID-19. Study context: Sites across the United States, Italy and Spain contributed samples from acute and convalescent COVID-19. Sample material is recorded as cDNA or gDNA derived from T cells, B-cell-depleted T cells, or PBMCs.

Some clones are missing from TCRdb's copy, which holds only in-frame ones; the method was immunoSEQ multiplex PCR. The sample shows about 290,000 clones, around 81% of them seen only once. Trimming took 2 bases from V and 6 from J, leaving 19 bases between them. CDR3 length equals 16 residues. From germline, CDR1 is SGHTA and CDR2 FQGNSA. This sequence originates from a woman between 50 and 59 years old with active or convalescent COVID-19. The sequencing input was peripheral blood. This chain uses TRBV7-2 with TRBJ1-1, with a tentative D call TRBD1 (6 bases). This chain's CDR3 is CASSLFRQGIGSEAFF. The CDR3 region has the DNA TGTGCCAGCAGCTTATTTCGTCAGGGGATAGGGTCTGAAGCTTTCTTT.